This T cell receptor beta chain emerged from a study of technical replicates of blood from a few donors. CDR3 size: 15 residues. V trimming: 7 bases; J trimming: 4 bases; junction bases outside the gene matches: 6. In germline, CDR1 is MNHNY, CDR2 SVGAGI (reference sequence). TCRdb's copy holds only in-frame clones and misses some; the assay was immunoSEQ multiplex PCR. Of 65,000 to 90,000 clones listed, about 91% are singletons. This TCR came from a human donor in good health. The chain is built from TRBV6-6 and TRBJ1-3; TRBD1 matches 11 bases. The sample comprised T cells isolated from PBMCs. CDR3 sequence reads: CASTDRGLDGNTIYF. The CDR3 DNA reads TGTGCCAGCACGGACAGGGGGCTTGACGGAAACACCATATATTTT.